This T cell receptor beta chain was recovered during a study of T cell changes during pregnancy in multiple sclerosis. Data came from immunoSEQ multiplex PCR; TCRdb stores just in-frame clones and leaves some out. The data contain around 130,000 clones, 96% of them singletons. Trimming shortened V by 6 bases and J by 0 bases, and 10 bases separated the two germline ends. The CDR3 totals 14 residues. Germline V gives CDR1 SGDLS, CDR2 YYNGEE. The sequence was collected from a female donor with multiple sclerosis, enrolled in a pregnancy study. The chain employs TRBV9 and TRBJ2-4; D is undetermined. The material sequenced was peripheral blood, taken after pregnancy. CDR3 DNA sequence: TGTGCCAGCAACAGTGGCCTAGCCAAAAACATTCAGTACTTC. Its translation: CASNSGLAKNIQYF. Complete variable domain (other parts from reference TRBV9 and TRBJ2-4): DSGVTQTPKHLITATGQRVTLRCSPRSGDLSVYWYQQSLDQGLQFLIQYYNGEERAKGNILERFSAQQFPDLHSELNLSSLELGDSALYFCASNSGLAKNIQYFGAGTRLSVL.